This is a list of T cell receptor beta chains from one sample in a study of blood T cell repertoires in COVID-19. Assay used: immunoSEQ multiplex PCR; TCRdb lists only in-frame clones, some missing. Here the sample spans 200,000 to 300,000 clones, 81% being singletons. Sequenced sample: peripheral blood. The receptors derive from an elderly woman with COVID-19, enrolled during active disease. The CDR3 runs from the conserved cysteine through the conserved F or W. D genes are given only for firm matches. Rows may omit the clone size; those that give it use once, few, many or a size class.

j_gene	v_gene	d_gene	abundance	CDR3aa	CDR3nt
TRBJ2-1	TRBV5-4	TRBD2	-	CASSLTGTSGGEQFF	TGTGCCAGCAGCTTAACCGGGACTAGCGGGGGAGAGCAGTTCTTC
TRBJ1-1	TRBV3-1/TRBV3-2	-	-	CASSQKLFVRGRAFF	TGTGCCAGCAGTCAGAAGCTCTTCGTACGGGGGAGAGCTTTCTTT
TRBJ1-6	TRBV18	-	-	CASSPDSTYSPLHF	TGTGCCAGCTCCCCGGACTCAACATATTCACCCCTCCACTTT
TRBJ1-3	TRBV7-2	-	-	CASSLFSDTVGNTIYF	TGTGCCAGCAGCTTATTCTCTGACACGGTCGGAAACACCATATATTTT
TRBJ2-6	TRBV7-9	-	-	CASSLGAIYSGANVLTF	TGTGCCAGCAGCTTAGGCGCGATCTACTCTGGGGCCAACGTCCTGACTTTC
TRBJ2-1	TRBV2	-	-	CASRTGLSNNEQFF	TGTGCCAGCAGGACGGGACTCTCCAACAATGAGCAGTTCTTC
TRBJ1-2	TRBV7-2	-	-	CASSSRSANYGYTF	TGTGCCAGCAGCTCCCGTTCTGCTAACTATGGCTACACCTTC
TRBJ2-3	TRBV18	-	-	CASSPSPAEISTDTQYF	TGTGCCAGCTCACCATCCCCCGCGGAGATTAGCACAGATACGCAGTATTTT
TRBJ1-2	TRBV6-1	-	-	CASSEHSGNGYTF	TGTGCCAGCAGTGAACACTCGGGTAACGGCTACACCTTC
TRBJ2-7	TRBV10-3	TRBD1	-	CAISWTGGGEQYF	TGTGCCATCAGTTGGACAGGGGGCGGCGAGCAGTACTTC
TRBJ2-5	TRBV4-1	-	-	CASSQDLGASRGETQYF	TGCGCCAGCAGCCAAGATCTGGGGGCTAGTAGGGGGGAGACCCAGTACTTC
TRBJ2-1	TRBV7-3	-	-	CASSSEAGNEQFF	TGTGCCAGCAGCTCGGAAGCGGGCAATGAGCAGTTCTTC
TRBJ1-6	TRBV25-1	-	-	CASSAPSGNNSPLHF	TGTGCCAGCAGTGCACCGTCAGGGAATAATTCACCCCTCCACTTT
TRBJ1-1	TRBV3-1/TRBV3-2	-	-	CASSQGLFNTEAFF	TGTGCCAGCAGCCAAGGTCTCTTCAACACTGAAGCTTTCTTT
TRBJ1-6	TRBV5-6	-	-	CASSPSRVEPLHF	TGTGCCAGCAGCCCCTCTCGAGTCGAACCCCTCCACTTT
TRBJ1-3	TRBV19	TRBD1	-	CASSSLRDRKRGNTIYF	TGTGCCAGTAGTTCACTGCGGGACAGAAAGCGAGGAAACACCATATATTTT
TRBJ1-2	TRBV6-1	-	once	CASSEVGGRKGYTF	TGTGCCAGCAGTGAAGTAGGAGGGCGGAAGGGCTACACCTTC
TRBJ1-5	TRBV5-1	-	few	CASSLDVNNQPQHF	TGCGCCAGCAGCTTGGATGTTAACAATCAGCCCCAGCATTTT
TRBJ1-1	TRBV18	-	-	CASSLDKNTEAFF	TGTGCCAGCTCCCTTGACAAGAACACTGAAGCTTTCTTT
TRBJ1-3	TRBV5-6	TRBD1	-	CASSQQGPGNTIYF	TGTGCCAGCAGTCAACAGGGGCCTGGAAACACCATATATTTT
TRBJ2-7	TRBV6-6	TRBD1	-	CASSRDRVYEQYF	TGTGCCAGCAGCCGGGACAGGGTGTACGAGCAGTACTTC
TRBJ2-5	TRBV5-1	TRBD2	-	CASSPAGEIQETQYF	TGCGCCAGCAGCCCAGCGGGGGAGATACAAGAGACCCAGTACTTC
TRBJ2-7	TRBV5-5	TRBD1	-	CASSSTGNSYEQYF	TGTGCCAGCAGCTCGACAGGGAACTCCTACGAGCAGTACTTC
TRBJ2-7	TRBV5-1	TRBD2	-	CASSLTSGEYEQYF	TGCGCCAGCAGCTTGACTAGCGGAGAGTACGAGCAGTACTTC
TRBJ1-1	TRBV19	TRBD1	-	CASSQDRGQAEAFF	TGTGCCAGTAGCCAAGACAGGGGGCAAGCTGAAGCTTTCTTT
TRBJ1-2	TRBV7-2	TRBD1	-	CASSLGTGGNYGYTF	TGTGCCAGCAGCTTAGGGACAGGAGGTAACTATGGCTACACCTTC
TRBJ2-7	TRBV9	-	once	CASRFGYEQYF	TGTGCCAGCCGGTTCGGCTACGAGCAGTACTTC
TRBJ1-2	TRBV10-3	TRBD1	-	CAIRDRTGANYGYTF	TGTGCCATCAGGGACCGGACAGGGGCCAACTATGGCTACACCTTC
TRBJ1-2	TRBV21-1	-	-	CASSPPFPGQGAKGYTF	TGTGCCAGCAGCCCTCCATTCCCGGGACAGGGGGCTAAGGGCTACACCTTC
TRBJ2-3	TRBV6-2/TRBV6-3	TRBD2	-	CASSYTGGGDTQYF	TGTGCCAGCAGTTACACGGGAGGAGGGGATACGCAGTATTTT
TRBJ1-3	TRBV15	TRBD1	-	CATSRGTGSGNTIYF	TGTGCCACCAGCAGAGGGACAGGGTCTGGAAACACCATATATTTT
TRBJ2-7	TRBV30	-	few	CAWSLGDEQYF	TGTGCCTGGAGCCTAGGGGACGAGCAGTACTTC
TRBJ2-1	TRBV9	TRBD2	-	CASSVALAGEANEQFF	TGTGCCAGCAGCGTAGCCTTAGCGGGAGAAGCCAATGAGCAGTTCTTC
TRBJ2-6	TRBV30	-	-	CAWKGAGANVLTF	TGTGCCTGGAAGGGGGCTGGGGCCAACGTCCTGACTTTC